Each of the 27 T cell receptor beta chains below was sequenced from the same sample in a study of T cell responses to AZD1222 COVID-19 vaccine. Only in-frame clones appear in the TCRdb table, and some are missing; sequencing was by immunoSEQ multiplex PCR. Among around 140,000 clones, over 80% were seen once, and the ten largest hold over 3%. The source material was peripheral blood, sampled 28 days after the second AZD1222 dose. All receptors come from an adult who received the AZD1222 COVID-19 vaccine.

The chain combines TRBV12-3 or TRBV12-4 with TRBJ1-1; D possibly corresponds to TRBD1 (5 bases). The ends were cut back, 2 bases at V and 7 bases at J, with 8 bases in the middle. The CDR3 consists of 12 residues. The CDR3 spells CASSLQGSEAFF. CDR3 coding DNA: TGTGCCAGCAGTTTACAGGGAAGTGAAGCTTTCTTT.

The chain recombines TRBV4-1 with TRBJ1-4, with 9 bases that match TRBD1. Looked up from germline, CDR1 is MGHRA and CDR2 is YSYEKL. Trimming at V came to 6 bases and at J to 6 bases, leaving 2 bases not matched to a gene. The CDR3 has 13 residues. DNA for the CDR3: TGCGCCAGCAGGGGACAGGGTTATGAAAAACTGTTTTTT. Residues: CASRGQGYEKLFF.

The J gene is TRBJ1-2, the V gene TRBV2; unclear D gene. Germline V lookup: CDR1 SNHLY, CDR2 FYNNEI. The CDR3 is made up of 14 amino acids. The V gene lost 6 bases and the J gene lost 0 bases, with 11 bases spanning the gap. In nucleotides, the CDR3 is TGTGCCAGCAGCTTTTCTGGGCCTAACTATGGCTACACCTTC. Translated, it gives CASSFSGPNYGYTF.

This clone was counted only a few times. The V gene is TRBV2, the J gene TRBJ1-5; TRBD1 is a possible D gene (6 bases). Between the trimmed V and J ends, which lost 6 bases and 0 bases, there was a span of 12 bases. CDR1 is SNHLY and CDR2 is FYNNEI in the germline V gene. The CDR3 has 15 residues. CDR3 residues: CASSGGTNSNQPQHF. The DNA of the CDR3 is TGTGCCAGCAGCGGTGGGACAAATAGCAATCAGCCCCAGCATTTT. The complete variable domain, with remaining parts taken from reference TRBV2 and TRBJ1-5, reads EPEVTQTPSHQVTQMGQEVILRCVPISNHLYFYWYRQILGQKVEFLVSFYNNEISEKSEIFDDQFSVERPDGSNFTLKIRSTKLEDSAMYFCASSGGTNSNQPQHFGDGTRLSIL.

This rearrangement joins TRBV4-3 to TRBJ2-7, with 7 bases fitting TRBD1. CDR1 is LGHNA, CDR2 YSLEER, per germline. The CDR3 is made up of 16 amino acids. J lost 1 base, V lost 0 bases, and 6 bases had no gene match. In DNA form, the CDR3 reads TGCGCCAGCAGCCAAGAAACCTGGGACAGATCCTACGAGCAGTACTTC. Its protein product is CASSQETWDRSYEQYF.

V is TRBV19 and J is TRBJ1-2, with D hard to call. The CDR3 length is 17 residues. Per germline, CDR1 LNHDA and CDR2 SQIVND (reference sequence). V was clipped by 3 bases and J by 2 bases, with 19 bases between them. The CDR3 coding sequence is TGTGCCAGTAGTATCCCCAGCCATACACCGAGAAACTATGGCTACACCTTC. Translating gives CASSIPSHTPRNYGYTF. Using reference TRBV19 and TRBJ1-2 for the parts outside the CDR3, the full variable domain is DGGITQSPKYLFRKEGQNVTLSCEQNLNHDAMYWYRQDPGQGLRLIYYSQIVNDFQKGDIAEGYSVSREKKESFPLTVTSAQKNPTAFYLCASSIPSHTPRNYGYTFGSGTRLTVV.

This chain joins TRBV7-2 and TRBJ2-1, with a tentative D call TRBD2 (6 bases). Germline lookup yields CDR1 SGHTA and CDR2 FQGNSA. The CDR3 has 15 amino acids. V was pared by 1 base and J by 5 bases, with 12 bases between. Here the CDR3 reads CASSLVLAPNNEQFF. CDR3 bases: TGTGCCAGCAGCTTAGTCCTAGCGCCGAACAATGAGCAGTTCTTC.

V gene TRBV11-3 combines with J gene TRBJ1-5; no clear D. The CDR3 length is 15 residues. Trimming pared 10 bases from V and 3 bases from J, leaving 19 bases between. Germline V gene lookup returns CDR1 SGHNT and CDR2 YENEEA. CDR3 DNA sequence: TGTGCCACCAAGGACGGGTTGAACTTCAATCAGCCCCAGCATTTT. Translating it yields CATKDGLNFNQPQHF.

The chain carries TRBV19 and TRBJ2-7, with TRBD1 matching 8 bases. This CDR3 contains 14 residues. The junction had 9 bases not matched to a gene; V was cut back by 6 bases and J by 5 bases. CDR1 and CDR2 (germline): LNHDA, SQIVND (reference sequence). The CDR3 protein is CASSMDRDADEQYF. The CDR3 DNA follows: TGTGCCAGTAGCATGGACAGGGATGCGGACGAGCAGTACTTC.

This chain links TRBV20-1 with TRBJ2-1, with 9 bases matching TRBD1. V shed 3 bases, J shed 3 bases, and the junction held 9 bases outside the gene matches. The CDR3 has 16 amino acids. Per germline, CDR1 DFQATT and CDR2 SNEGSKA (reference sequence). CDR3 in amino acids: CSASPPTGGIYNEQFF. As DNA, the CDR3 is TGCAGTGCTAGTCCCCCCACAGGGGGCATCTACAATGAGCAGTTCTTC.

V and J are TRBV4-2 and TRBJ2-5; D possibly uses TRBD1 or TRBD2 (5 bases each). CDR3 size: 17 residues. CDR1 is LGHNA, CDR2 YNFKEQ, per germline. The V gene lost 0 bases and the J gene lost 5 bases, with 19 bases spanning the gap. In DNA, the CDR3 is TGTGCCAGCAGCCAAGATTTGGGCTCCTCGGGGCAGGAGACCCAGTACTTC. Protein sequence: CASSQDLGSSGQETQYF.

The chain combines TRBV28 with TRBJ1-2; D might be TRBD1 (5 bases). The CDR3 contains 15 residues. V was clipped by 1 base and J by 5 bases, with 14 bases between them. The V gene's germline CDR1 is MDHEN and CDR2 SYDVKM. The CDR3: CASSLSVAGSYGYTF. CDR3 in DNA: TGTGCCAGCAGTTTATCGGTGGCAGGGAGTTATGGCTACACCTTC.

CDR3 amino acids: CASSLSGGYYEQYF. DNA of the CDR3: TGTGCCAGCAGCTTAAGCGGGGGGTACTACGAGCAGTACTTC. The chain couples TRBV7-2 to TRBJ2-7; 9 nucleotides align to TRBD2. Germline CDR1 is SGHTA and CDR2 is FQGNSA. J lost 3 bases, V lost 2 bases, and 2 bases had no gene match. The CDR3 length is 14 residues.

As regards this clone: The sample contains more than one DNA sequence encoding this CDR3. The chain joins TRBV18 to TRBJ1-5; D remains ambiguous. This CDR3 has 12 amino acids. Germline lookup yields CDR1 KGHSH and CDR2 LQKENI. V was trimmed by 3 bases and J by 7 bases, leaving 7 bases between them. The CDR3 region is CASSPPGQPQHF. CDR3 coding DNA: TGTGCCAGCTCACCCCCGGGGCAGCCCCAGCATTTT.

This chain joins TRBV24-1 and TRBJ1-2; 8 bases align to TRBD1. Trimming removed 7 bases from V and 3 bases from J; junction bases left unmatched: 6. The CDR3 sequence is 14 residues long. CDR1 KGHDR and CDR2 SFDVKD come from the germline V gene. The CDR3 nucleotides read TGTGCCACCAGCACCGGGACAGGCGACTATGGCTACACCTTC. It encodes CATSTGTGDYGYTF.

The CDR3 region has the DNA TGTGCCAGCAGTCCAGCCTCGGATAATTCACCCCTCCACTTT. Its protein is CASSPASDNSPLHF. V gene TRBV6-6 combines with J gene TRBJ1-6; D gene uncertain. Germline-derived CDR1 and CDR2 are MNHNY and SVGAGI (reference sequence). The CDR3 is 14 amino acids. Trimming removed 5 bases from V and 5 bases from J, with 10 bases in between.

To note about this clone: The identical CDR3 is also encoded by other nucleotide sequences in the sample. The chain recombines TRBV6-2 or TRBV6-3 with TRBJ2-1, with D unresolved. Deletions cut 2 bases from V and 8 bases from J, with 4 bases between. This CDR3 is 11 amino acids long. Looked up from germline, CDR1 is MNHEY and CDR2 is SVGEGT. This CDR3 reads CASSYGDEQFF. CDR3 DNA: TGTGCCAGCAGTTACGGCGATGAGCAGTTCTTC.

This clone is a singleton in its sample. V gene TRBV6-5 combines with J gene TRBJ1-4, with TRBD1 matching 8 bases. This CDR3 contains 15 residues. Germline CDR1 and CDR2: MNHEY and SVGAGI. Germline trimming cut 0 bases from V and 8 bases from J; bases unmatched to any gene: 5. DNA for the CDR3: TGTGCCAGCAGTTACTCCGGGACAGGTGGCGAAAAACTGTTTTTT. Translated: CASSYSGTGGEKLFF.

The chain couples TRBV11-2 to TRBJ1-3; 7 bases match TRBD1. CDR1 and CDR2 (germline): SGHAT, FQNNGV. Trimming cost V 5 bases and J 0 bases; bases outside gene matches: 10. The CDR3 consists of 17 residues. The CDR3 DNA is TGTGCCAGCAGCGTCCCCAGGGGGGCCTTCTCTGGAAACACCATATATTTT. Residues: CASSVPRGAFSGNTIYF.

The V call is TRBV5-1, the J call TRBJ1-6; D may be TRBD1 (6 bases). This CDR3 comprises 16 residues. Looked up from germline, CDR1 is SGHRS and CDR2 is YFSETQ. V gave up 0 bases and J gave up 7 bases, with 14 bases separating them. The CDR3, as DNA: TGCGCCAGCAGCTTGGAGGGCCGGGGGGCCAATTCACCCCTCCACTTT. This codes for CASSLEGRGANSPLHF. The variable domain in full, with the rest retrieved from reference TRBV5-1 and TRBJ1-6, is KAGVTQTPRYLIKTRGQQVTLSCSPISGHRSVSWYQQTPGQGLQFLFEYFSETQRNKGNFPGRFSGRQFSNSRSEMNVSTLELGDSALYLCASSLEGRGANSPLHFGNGTRLTVT.

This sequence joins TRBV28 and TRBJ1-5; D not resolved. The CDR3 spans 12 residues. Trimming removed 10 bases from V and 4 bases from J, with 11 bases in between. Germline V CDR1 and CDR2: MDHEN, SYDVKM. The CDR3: CATIRFNQPQHF. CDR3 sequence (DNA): TGTGCCACTATCCGATTTAATCAGCCCCAGCATTTT.

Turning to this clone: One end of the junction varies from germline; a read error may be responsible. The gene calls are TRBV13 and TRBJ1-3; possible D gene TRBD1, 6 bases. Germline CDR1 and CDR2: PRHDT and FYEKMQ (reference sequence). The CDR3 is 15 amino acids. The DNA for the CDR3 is TGTGCCAGCAGATTAGGGGGTACAGCTGGAAACACCATATATTTT. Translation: CASRLGGTAGNTIYF.

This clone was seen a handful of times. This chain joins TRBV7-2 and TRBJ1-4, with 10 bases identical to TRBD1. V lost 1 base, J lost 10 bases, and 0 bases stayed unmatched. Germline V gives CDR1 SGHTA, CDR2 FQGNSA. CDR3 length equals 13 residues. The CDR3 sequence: CASSLGTGGKLFF. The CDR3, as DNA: TGTGCCAGCAGCTTAGGGACAGGGGGAAAACTGTTTTTT.

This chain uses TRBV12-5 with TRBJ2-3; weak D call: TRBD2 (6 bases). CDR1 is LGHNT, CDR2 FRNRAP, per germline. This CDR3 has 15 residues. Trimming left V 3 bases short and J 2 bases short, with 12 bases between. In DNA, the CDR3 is TGTGCTAGTGGTTTTCTTAGCGGATCCACAGATACGCAGTATTTT. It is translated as CASGFLSGSTDTQYF.

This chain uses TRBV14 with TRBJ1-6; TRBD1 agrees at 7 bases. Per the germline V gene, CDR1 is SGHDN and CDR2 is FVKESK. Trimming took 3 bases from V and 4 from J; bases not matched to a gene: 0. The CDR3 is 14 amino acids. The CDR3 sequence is CASSQGQYNSPLHF. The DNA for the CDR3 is TGTGCCAGCAGCCAGGGACAGTATAATTCACCCCTCCACTTT.

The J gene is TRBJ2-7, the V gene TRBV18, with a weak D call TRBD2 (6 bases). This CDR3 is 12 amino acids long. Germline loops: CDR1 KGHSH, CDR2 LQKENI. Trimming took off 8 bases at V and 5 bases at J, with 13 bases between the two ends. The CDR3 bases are TGTGCCAGCCACAATTCGGGGGACGAGCAGTACTTC. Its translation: CASHNSGDEQYF. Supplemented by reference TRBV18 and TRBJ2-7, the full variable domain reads NAGVMQNPRHLVRRRGQEARLRCSPMKGHSHVYWYRQLPEEGLKFMVYLQKENIIDESGMPKERFSAEFPKEGPSILRIQQVVRGDSAAYFCASHNSGDEQYFGPGTRLTVT.

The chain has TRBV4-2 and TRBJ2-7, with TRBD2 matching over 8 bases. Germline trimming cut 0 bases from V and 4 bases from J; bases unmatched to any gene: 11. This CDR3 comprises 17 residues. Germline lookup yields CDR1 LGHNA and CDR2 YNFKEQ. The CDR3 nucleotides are TGTGCCAGCAGCCAAGATGCCGGGACTAGGACTGGTTACGAGCAGTACTTC. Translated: CASSQDAGTRTGYEQYF.